The present T cell receptor (beta chain) was sequenced within a study of Graves' ophthalmopathy and Graves' hyperthyroidism. Study outcomes and limitations: The model reached around 64% sensitivity and around 72% specificity for predicting ophthalmopathy progression. In blood, most expanded thyroid clonotypes above 0.001 frequency were also detected.

RNA transcripts were the template, and TCR beta CDR3 regions were amplified from them. The first-round RT-PCR employed HTBI primers together with the Qiagen OneStep RT-PCR kit. A multiplex PCR was then performed as the second round. TCRdb reprocessed the multiplex PCR reads with MiXCR, giving one entry per CDR3 protein. This sample has 170,000 or so distinct CDR3 sequences, with 30% to 45% found just once. Uncontrolled infections, other autoimmune diseases, pregnancy or lactation barred patients from enrollment. Trimming left V 2 bases short and J 5 bases short, with 9 bases between. The CDR3 extends over 14 amino acids. Details on this clonotype: Its antigen is still unknown.

This TCR derives from a woman aged 40 to 49 with Graves' ophthalmopathy. The source material was peripheral blood. This chain joins TRBV12-3 or TRBV12-4 and TRBJ2-2; D is ambiguous. The CDR3 nucleotides are TGTGCCAGCAGTTTAAGACTGGCAACCGGGGAGCTGTTTTTT. It encodes CASSLRLATGELFF.